Listed below are T cell receptor beta chains from one sample, sequenced in a study of OX40 agonist ivuxolimab in advanced cancers. Libraries were prepared by immunoSEQ multiplex PCR; TCRdb keeps only in-frame clonotypes and omits some of them. The sample shows 45,000 or so clones, roughly 86% of them seen only once. The sequences come from CD4+ or CD8+ T cells sorted from blood, collected in a trial of the OX40 agonist ivuxolimab. The receptors were gathered from an adult with an advanced solid tumor such as melanoma, head and neck, liver or kidney cancer. The CDR3 runs from the conserved cysteine through the conserved F or W. D genes are given only for firm matches. The size of a clone is reported for some rows only, either as once, few or many, or as a class for expanded clones.

>.|TRBJ2-5|.|TRBV6-5
CASRRDPGETQYF
TGTGCCAGCAGACGGGACCCTGGAGAGACCCAGTACTTC
>once|TRBJ1-1|.|TRBV28
CASSLTWGTEAFF
TGTGCCAGCAGCTTGACATGGGGCACTGAAGCTTTCTTT
>once|TRBJ2-5|TRBD1|TRBV15
CATSRGDRVIGETQYF
TGTGCCACCAGCAGGGGGGACAGGGTGATTGGGGAGACCCAGTACTTC
>.|TRBJ2-1|TRBD2|TRBV7-3
CASSLRGGLAGHNEQFF
TGTGCCAGCAGCTTAAGAGGCGGACTAGCGGGCCACAATGAGCAGTTCTTC
>.|TRBJ2-7|TRBD1|TRBV18
CASSPSGGWGQYF
TGTGCCAGCTCACCGTCAGGGGGCTGGGGGCAGTACTTC
>.|TRBJ1-4|.|TRBV2
CASGTIRAGEKLFF
TGTGCCAGCGGGACGATCAGGGCAGGGGAAAAACTGTTTTTT
>.|TRBJ2-7|.|TRBV4-1
CASSHDSDEQYF
TGCGCCAGCAGCCACGATAGCGACGAGCAGTACTTC
>.|TRBJ2-5|TRBD2|TRBV28
CASSAPLRGGRETQYF
TGTGCCAGCAGTGCACCACTGCGGGGGGGCAGAGAGACCCAGTACTTC
>once|TRBJ2-7|TRBD2|TRBV7-2
CASSLGGRQYEQYF
TGTGCCAGCAGCTTAGGCGGGAGACAATACGAGCAGTACTTC
>.|TRBJ2-3|.|TRBV7-8
CASSSGQTRTDTQYF
TGTGCCAGCAGCTCAGGACAGACCCGCACAGATACGCAGTATTTT
>.|TRBJ1-5|TRBD1|TRBV9
CASSTDRVWNQPQHF
TGTGCCAGCAGCACGGACAGGGTTTGGAATCAGCCCCAGCATTTT
>.|TRBJ1-5|.|TRBV12-5
CASGFGQPQHF
TGTGCTAGTGGTTTCGGTCAGCCCCAGCATTTT
>.|TRBJ2-1|TRBD2|TRBV7-9
CASSAGLAGYNEQFF
TGTGCCAGCAGCGCCGGACTAGCTGGCTACAATGAGCAGTTCTTC
>once|TRBJ2-7|TRBD1|TRBV6-5
CASSYWRGQGYEQYF
TGTGCCAGCAGTTACTGGAGGGGACAGGGCTACGAGCAGTACTTC
>few|TRBJ1-2|.|TRBV2
CASKSGLLNYGYTF
TGTGCCAGCAAGTCAGGACTCCTTAACTATGGCTACACCTTC
>.|TRBJ2-1|TRBD2|TRBV6-1
CASSPSSGRWDEQFF
TGTGCCAGCTCCCCATCTAGCGGGCGGTGGGATGAGCAGTTCTTC
>.|TRBJ2-7|.|TRBV6-5
CASSYQPTTYEQYF
TGTGCCAGCAGTTACCAGCCGACAACCTACGAGCAGTACTTC
>.|TRBJ2-3|.|TRBV19
CASSIARGLLNTQYF
TGTGCCAGTAGTATCGCGAGAGGGCTTCTGAATACGCAGTATTTT
>.|TRBJ2-1|.|TRBV7-8
CASSLGRRDNEQFF
TGTGCCAGCAGCTTAGGTCGTCGGGACAATGAGCAGTTCTTC
>few|TRBJ1-1|.|TRBV7-9
CASWGTRNTEAFF
TGTGCCAGTTGGGGCACAAGGAACACTGAAGCTTTCTTT
>.|TRBJ2-3|.|TRBV6-5
CASRRTELSTDTQYF
TGTGCCAGCAGGCGGACGGAGCTGAGCACAGATACGCAGTATTTT
>.|TRBJ2-6|.|TRBV19
CASSTVNGANVLTF
TGTGCCAGTAGTACCGTAAATGGGGCCAACGTCCTGACTTTC
>.|TRBJ2-5|TRBD1|TRBV5-4
CASSLNRGREETQYF
TGTGCCAGCAGCTTGAACAGGGGAAGAGAAGAGACCCAGTACTTC
>.|TRBJ2-5|TRBD2|TRBV30
CAWKTSGLETQYF
TGTGCCTGGAAAACTAGCGGACTAGAGACCCAGTACTTC
>.|TRBJ2-1|.|TRBV2
CASMGGLQYEQFF
TGTGCCAGCATGGGGGGCCTACAATATGAGCAGTTCTTC